A selection of T cell receptor beta chains follows, all from one sample in a study of blood T cell repertoires in COVID-19. Sequencing was performed with immunoSEQ multiplex PCR; in TCRdb, only in-frame clones are kept and a portion is missing. The sample includes about 100,000 clones, 86% of them seen just once. The specimen sequenced was PBMCs or T cells enriched from blood (not recorded which). The receptors were sampled from a woman aged 45-59 years who had recovered from COVID-19. Both conserved end residues are part of each CDR3. The D gene is left open where the match is weak. Clone size appears in some rows only: once, few, many, or a class for an expanded clone.

>TRBV11-2|-|TRBJ1-2|TRBD1
CASSQDRAVNGYTF
TGTGCCAGCAGCCAAGACAGGGCGGTAAATGGCTACACCTTC
>TRBV28|-|TRBJ2-5|TRBD1
CASSLSLRGTGGHQETQYF
TGTGCCAGCAGTTTAAGCCTCAGAGGGACAGGTGGGCACCAAGAGACCCAGTACTTC
>TRBV30|-|TRBJ1-5|-
CAWSASSNQPQHF
TGTGCCTGGAGTGCGTCTAGCAATCAGCCCCAGCATTTT
>TRBV27|once|TRBJ2-7|-
CASSLSVQASYEQYF
TGTGCCAGCAGTTTATCGGTACAGGCCTCCTACGAGCAGTACTTC
>TRBV10-3|few|TRBJ1-5|TRBD1
CAIRKKGADQPQHF
TGTGCCATCAGAAAAAAGGGGGCGGATCAGCCCCAGCATTTT
>TRBV29-1|-|TRBJ2-5|TRBD1
CSVMTGSETQYF
TGCAGCGTTATGACAGGGAGTGAGACCCAGTACTTC
>TRBV12-3/TRBV12-4|few|TRBJ2-7|-
CASSPVPGEQYF
TGTGCCAGCAGCCCGGTTCCTGGTGAGCAGTACTTC
>TRBV7-3|-|TRBJ2-3|TRBD2
CASSLAGLAGARTDTQYF
TGTGCCAGCAGCCTCGCCGGACTAGCGGGGGCCAGAACAGATACGCAGTATTTT
>TRBV20-1|once|TRBJ1-1|-
CSPKEAFF
TGCAGTCCAAAAGAAGCTTTCTTT
>TRBV28|once|TRBJ2-7|-
CASSYRLRPVYEQYF
TGTGCCAGCAGTTACAGGCTGCGGCCGGTCTACGAGCAGTACTTC
>TRBV19|-|TRBJ1-2|TRBD1
CASSAGQQTNGYTF
TGTGCCAGTAGCGCGGGACAGCAGACCAATGGCTACACCTTC
>TRBV5-7|-|TRBJ2-5|TRBD1
CASSGGTGYRETQYF
TGTGCCAGCAGCGGGGGGACAGGGTATCGAGAGACCCAGTACTTC
>TRBV7-8|-|TRBJ2-7|TRBD1
CASSPRTGETYEQYF
TGTGCCAGCAGCCCTCGAACAGGGGAAACCTACGAGCAGTACTTC
>TRBV5-1|-|TRBJ1-1|TRBD1
CASSWGTGTSLNTEAFF
TGCGCCAGCAGCTGGGGGACAGGGACCTCGTTGAACACTGAAGCTTTCTTT
>TRBV6-6|-|TRBJ2-2|TRBD2
CASSPSTSGKFTGELFF
TGTGCCAGCAGTCCTTCAACTAGCGGGAAGTTTACCGGGGAGCTGTTTTTT
>TRBV7-9|-|TRBJ1-1|TRBD1
CASSSRGQGGRAFF
TGTGCCAGCAGCTCCCGCGGACAGGGAGGGCGAGCTTTCTTT
>TRBV27|-|TRBJ2-1|TRBD2
CASSLRLAGASSYNEQFF
TGTGCCAGCAGTTTGAGACTAGCGGGAGCTAGCTCCTACAATGAGCAGTTCTTC
>TRBV6-2/TRBV6-3|-|TRBJ1-5|-
CASSGSQGGVNQPQHF
TGTGCCAGCAGCGGCTCTCAGGGTGGTGTCAATCAGCCCCAGCATTTT
>TRBV11-2|-|TRBJ2-3|TRBD2
CASSLDLLAGPPRTDTQYF
TGTGCCAGCAGCTTAGATCTGCTAGCGGGCCCCCCGCGCACAGATACGCAGTATTTT
>TRBV20-1|-|TRBJ2-4|-
CSASLGLPPKNIQYF
TGCAGTGCTAGTCTGGGACTCCCTCCCAAAAACATTCAGTACTTC
>TRBV11-2|-|TRBJ1-3|-
CASRPTGGGASGNTIYF
TGTGCCAGCAGACCAACAGGCGGGGGAGCCTCTGGAAACACCATATATTTT
>TRBV3-1/TRBV3-2|once|TRBJ1-5|-
CASSQGGGGQPQHF
TGTGCCAGCAGCCAAGGGGGTGGGGGGCAGCCCCAGCATTTT
>TRBV12-3/TRBV12-4|-|TRBJ1-2|-
CASSPGEYGYTF
TGTGCCAGCAGCCCAGGGGAGTATGGCTACACCTTC
>TRBV5-6|few|TRBJ1-2|TRBD1
CASSSGPQGASGYTF
TGTGCCAGCAGCTCTGGCCCACAGGGGGCGAGTGGCTACACCTTC
>TRBV9|-|TRBJ1-1|-
CASSAGASEPTEAFF
TGTGCCAGCAGCGCTGGGGCCAGTGAACCCACTGAAGCTTTCTTT
>TRBV9|-|TRBJ1-6|-
CASSVQGSYNSPLHF
TGTGCCAGCAGCGTTCAGGGGTCCTATAATTCACCCCTCCACTTT
>TRBV4-1|-|TRBJ2-7|TRBD2
CASSQGGSGGFDEQYF
TGCGCCAGCAGCCAAGGAGGTAGCGGGGGTTTCGACGAGCAGTACTTC
>TRBV5-1|-|TRBJ2-1|TRBD1
CASSLLTGLDEQFF
TGCGCCAGCAGCCTTCTGACAGGGCTCGATGAGCAGTTCTTC
>TRBV5-6|-|TRBJ2-5|-
CASSLAVTRRTQYF
TGTGCCAGCAGCTTGGCGGTCACCCGGAGAACCCAGTACTTC
>TRBV10-2|-|TRBJ2-7|-
CASSWAASPYEQYF
TGCGCCAGCAGTTGGGCCGCTTCCCCCTACGAGCAGTACTTC
>TRBV11-2|-|TRBJ2-7|TRBD2
CASSFLTSGPSYEQYF
TGTGCCAGCAGCTTCCTTACTAGCGGGCCTTCCTACGAGCAGTACTTC
>TRBV13|few|TRBJ1-6|-
CASSLANQGMVGSPLHF
TGTGCCAGCAGCTTAGCAAACCAGGGGATGGTGGGTTCACCCCTCCACTTT
>TRBV19|-|TRBJ1-4|-
CASHSGVANEKLFF
TGTGCCAGCCATTCAGGGGTAGCTAATGAAAAACTGTTTTTT
>TRBV29-1|-|TRBJ2-1|TRBD2
CSDRTSGPIQFF
TGCAGCGATCGGACTAGCGGACCAATACAGTTCTTC
>TRBV5-5|-|TRBJ1-1|-
CASSLIQMNTEAFF
TGTGCCAGCAGCTTGATACAGATGAACACTGAAGCTTTCTTT